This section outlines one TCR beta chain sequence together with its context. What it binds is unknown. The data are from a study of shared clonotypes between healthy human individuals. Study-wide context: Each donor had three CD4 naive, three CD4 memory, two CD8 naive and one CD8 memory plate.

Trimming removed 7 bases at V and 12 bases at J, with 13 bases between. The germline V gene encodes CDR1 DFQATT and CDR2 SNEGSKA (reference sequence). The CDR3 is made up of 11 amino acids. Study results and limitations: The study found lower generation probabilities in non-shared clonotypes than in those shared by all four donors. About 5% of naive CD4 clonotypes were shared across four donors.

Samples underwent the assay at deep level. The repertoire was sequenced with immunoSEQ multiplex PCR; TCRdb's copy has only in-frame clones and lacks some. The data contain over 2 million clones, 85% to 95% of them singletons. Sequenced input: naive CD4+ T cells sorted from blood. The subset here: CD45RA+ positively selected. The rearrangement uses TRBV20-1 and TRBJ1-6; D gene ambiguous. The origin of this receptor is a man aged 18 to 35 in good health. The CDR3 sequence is CSVSTVVPLHF. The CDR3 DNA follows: TGCAGTGTTTCGACCGTGGTACCCCTCCACTTT.